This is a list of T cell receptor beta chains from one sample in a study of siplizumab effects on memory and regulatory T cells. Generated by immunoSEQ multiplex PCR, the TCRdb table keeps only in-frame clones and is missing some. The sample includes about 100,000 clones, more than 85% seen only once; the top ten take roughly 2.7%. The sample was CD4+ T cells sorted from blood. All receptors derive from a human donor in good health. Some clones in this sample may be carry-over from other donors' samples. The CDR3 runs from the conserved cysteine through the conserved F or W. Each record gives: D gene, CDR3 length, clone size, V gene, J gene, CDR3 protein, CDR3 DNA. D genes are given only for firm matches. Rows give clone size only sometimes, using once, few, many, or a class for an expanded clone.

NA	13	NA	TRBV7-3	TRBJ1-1	CASSANMNTEAFF	TGTGCCAGCAGCGCGAACATGAACACTGAAGCTTTCTTT
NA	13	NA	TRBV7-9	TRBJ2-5	CASSPPAQETQYF	TGTGCCAGCAGTCCGCCGGCCCAAGAGACCCAGTACTTC
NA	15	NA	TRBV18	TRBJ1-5	CASSPGVPSNQPQHF	TGTGCCAGCTCACCGGGGGTACCTAGCAATCAGCCCCAGCATTTT
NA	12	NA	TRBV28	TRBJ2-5	CASSFPEETQYF	TGTGCCAGCAGTTTCCCGGAAGAGACCCAGTACTTC
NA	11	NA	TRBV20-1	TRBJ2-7	CSAIEGYEQYF	TGCAGTGCTATAGAAGGATACGAGCAGTACTTC
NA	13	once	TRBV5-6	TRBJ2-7	CASSFYGPYEQYF	TGTGCCAGCAGCTTTTACGGACCCTACGAGCAGTACTTC
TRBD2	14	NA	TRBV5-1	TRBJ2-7	CASSLELAGGEQYF	TGCGCCAGCAGCTTGGAGCTAGCGGGAGGCGAGCAGTACTTC
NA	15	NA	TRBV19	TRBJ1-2	CASSISGEGPYGYTF	TGTGCCAGTAGTATTTCAGGGGAAGGCCCCTATGGCTACACCTTC
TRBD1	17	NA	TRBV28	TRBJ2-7	CASSLYGGQGHSYEQYF	TGTGCCAGCAGTTTATATGGGGGACAGGGGCACTCCTACGAGCAGTACTTC
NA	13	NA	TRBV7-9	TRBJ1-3	CASSRTSGNTIYF	TGTGCCAGCAGCCGTACCTCTGGAAACACCATATATTTT
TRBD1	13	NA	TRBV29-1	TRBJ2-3	CSVETGAPDTQYF	TGCAGCGTTGAGACAGGGGCCCCAGATACGCAGTATTTT
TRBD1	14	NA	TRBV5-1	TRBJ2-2	CASSLQGAPGELFF	TGCGCCAGCAGCTTGCAGGGGGCGCCCGGGGAGCTGTTTTTT
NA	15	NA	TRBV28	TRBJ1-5	CASSFAGVSNQPQHF	TGTGCCAGCAGTTTCGCGGGGGTTAGCAATCAGCCCCAGCATTTT
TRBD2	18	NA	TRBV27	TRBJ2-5	CASSFLGLAPEGVETQYF	TGTGCCAGCAGTTTCCTAGGACTAGCACCTGAAGGCGTAGAGACCCAGTACTTC
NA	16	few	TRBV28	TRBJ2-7	CASSFLTRRLSYEQYF	TGTGCCAGCAGTTTTCTGACTAGGCGTTTATCCTACGAGCAGTACTTC
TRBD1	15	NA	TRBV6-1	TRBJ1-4	CASRRGASQGEKLFF	TGTGCCAGCAGGAGGGGAGCATCACAGGGGGAAAAACTGTTTTTT
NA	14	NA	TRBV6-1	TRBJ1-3	CASSEADTGNTIYF	TGTGCCAGCAGTGAAGCAGATACGGGAAACACCATATATTTT
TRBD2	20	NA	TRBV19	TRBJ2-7	CASSKTPKTSGPALTYEQYF	TGTGCCAGTAGTAAAACCCCGAAGACTAGCGGACCAGCTTTAACCTACGAGCAGTACTTC
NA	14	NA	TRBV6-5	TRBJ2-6	CASSSASGANVLTF	TGTGCCAGTTCTAGCGCCTCTGGGGCCAACGTCCTGACTTTC
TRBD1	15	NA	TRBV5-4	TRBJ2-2	CASSATGSPTGELFF	TGTGCCAGCAGCGCGACAGGGTCCCCCACCGGGGAGCTGTTTTTT
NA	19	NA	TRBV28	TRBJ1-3	CASSLLASLGGRSGNTIYF	TGTGCCAGCAGTTTATTGGCGTCTCTTGGGGGCCGCTCTGGAAACACCATATATTTT
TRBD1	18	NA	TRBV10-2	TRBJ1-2	CASSTSPTDRGINYGYTF	TGCGCCAGCAGCACTTCCCCGACGGACAGGGGCATTAACTATGGCTACACCTTC
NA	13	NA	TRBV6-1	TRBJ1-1	CASKDNQNTEAFF	TGTGCCAGCAAGGACAACCAGAACACTGAAGCTTTCTTT
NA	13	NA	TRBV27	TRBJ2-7	CASSWAQGYEQYF	TGTGCCAGTTCATGGGCTCAGGGGTACGAGCAGTACTTC
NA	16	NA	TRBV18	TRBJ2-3	CASSPPMQGRTDTQYF	TGTGCCAGCTCACCACCGATGCAGGGACGCACAGATACGCAGTATTTT
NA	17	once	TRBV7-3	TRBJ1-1	CASSPRFGNRANTEAFF	TGTGCCAGCAGCCCAAGGTTTGGTAACAGGGCTAACACTGAAGCTTTCTTT
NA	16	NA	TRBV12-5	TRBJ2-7	CASGLRARDLPNEQYF	TGTGCTAGTGGTTTGAGGGCCCGGGACCTCCCCAACGAGCAGTACTTC
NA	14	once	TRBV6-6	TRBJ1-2	CASRPGAKTMSYTF	TGTGCCAGCCGCCCAGGAGCAAAAACTATGAGCTACACCTTC
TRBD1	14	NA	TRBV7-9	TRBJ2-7	CASSFSDRGYEQYF	TGTGCCAGCAGCTTCTCCGACAGGGGCTACGAGCAGTACTTC
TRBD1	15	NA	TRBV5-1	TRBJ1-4	CASGLTGAVNEKLFF	TGCGCCAGCGGCCTAACAGGGGCCGTTAATGAAAAACTGTTTTTT
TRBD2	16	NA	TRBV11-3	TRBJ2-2	CASSQGLAESTGELFF	TGTGCCAGCAGCCAAGGACTAGCGGAGTCTACCGGGGAGCTGTTTTTT
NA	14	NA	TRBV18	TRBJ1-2	CASSREMVRYGYTF	TGTGCCAGCTCACGCGAGATGGTCCGGTATGGCTACACCTTC
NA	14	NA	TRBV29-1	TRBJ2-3	CSVLAGWPTDTQYF	TGCAGCGTTTTGGCGGGTTGGCCCACAGATACGCAGTATTTT
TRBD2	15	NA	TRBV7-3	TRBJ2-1	CASSLTAGARNEQFF	TGTGCCAGCAGCTTAACGGCGGGAGCGCGTAATGAGCAGTTCTTC
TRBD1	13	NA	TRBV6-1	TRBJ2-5	CASSTGEVETQYF	TGTGCCAGCAGTACAGGGGAAGTTGAGACCCAGTACTTC
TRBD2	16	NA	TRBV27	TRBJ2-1	CASSPPSGRQDNEQFF	TGTGCCAGCAGTCCACCTAGCGGGAGACAGGATAATGAGCAGTTCTTC
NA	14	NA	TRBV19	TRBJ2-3	CASSIRVATDTQYF	TGTGCCAGTAGTATAAGGGTAGCAACAGATACGCAGTATTTT
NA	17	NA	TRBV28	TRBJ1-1	CRSGDEGRESTKAEAFF	TGTCGGTCAGGGGACGAAGGAAGGGAAAGTACGAAGGCTGAAGCTTTCTTT
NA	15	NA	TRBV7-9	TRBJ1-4	CASSLVMVTNEKLFF	TGTGCCAGCAGCTTAGTAATGGTAACTAATGAAAAACTGTTTTTT
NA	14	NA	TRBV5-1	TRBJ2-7	CASSLGAGSDEQYF	TGCGCCAGCAGCTTGGGGGCGGGGAGCGACGAGCAGTACTTC
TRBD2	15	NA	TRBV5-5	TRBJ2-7	CASSKRLAGVYEQYF	TGTGCCAGCAGCAAGCGACTAGCGGGAGTCTACGAGCAGTACTTC
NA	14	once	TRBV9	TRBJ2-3	CASGSRSFTDTQYF	TGTGCCAGCGGGAGCCGGAGCTTTACAGATACGCAGTATTTT
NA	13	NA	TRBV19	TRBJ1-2	CASSLTPQYGYTF	TGTGCCAGTAGTCTGACACCCCAATACGGCTACACCTTC
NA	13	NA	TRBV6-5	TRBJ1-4	CASSSGSVRKLFF	TGTGCCAGCAGTTCAGGGTCAGTCCGAAAACTGTTTTTT
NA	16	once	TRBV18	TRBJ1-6	CASSPTGDSYNSPLHF	TGTGCCAGCTCACCCACCGGGGACTCCTATAATTCACCCCTCCACTTT
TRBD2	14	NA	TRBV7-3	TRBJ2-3	CASSLAGDKDTQYF	TGTGCCAGCAGCTTAGCGGGAGATAAAGATACGCAGTATTTT
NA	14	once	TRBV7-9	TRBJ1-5	CASSLSEGDQPQHF	TGTGCCAGCAGCCTCTCCGAGGGCGACCAGCCCCAGCATTTT
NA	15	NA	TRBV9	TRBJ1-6	CASSVERTLHSPLHF	TGTGCCAGCAGCGTAGAACGGACCCTTCATTCACCCCTCCACTTT
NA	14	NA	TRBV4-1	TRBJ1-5	CASSRGQYNQPQHF	TGCGCCAGCAGCCGTGGACAGTACAATCAGCCCCAGCATTTT
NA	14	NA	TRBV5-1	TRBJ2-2	CASSWGSLNRGAVF	TGCGCCAGCAGCTGGGGCTCACTTAACCGGGGAGCTGTTTTT
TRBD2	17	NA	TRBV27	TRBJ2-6	CASSTAGGPSGANVLTF	TGTGCCAGCAGTACGGCGGGAGGGCCATCTGGGGCCAACGTCCTGACTTTC
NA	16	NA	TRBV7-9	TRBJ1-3	CASSLATGLSGNTIYF	TGTGCCAGCAGCTTAGCGACAGGCCTCTCTGGAAACACCATATATTTT
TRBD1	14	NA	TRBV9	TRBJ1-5	CASSAGTGDQPQHF	TGTGCCAGCAGCGCCGGGACAGGGGATCAGCCCCAGCATTTT
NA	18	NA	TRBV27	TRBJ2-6	CASSFLGSGEAGANVLTF	TGTGCCAGCAGTTTCCTCGGGTCAGGGGAGGCAGGGGCCAACGTCCTGACTTTC
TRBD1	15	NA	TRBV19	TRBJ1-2	CASSIPGGGDYGYTF	TGTGCCAGTAGTATCCCAGGGGGAGGCGACTATGGCTACACCTTC
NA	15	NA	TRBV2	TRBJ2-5	CASSELGHPRETQYF	TGTGCCAGCAGTGAATTGGGGCACCCAAGGGAGACCCAGTACTTC
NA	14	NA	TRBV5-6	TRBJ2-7	CASSLGQTAYEQYF	TGTGCCAGCAGCTTGGGACAGACAGCCTACGAGCAGTACTTC
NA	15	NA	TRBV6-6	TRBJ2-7	CASSGGSSDHYEQYF	TGTGCCAGCAGTGGGGGTTCCTCAGACCACTACGAGCAGTACTTC
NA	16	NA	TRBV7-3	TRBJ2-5	CASSLLIPILSETQYF	TGTGCCAGCAGCTTACTTATACCTATCCTCTCGGAGACCCAGTACTTC
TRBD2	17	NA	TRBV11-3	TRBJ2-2	CASSWAPLTSGGGELFF	TGTGCCAGCAGTTGGGCCCCACTGACTAGCGGGGGCGGGGAGCTGTTTTTT